The sequence of this T cell receptor (beta chain) was determined in a study of T-cell reconstitution after alpha-beta-depleted transplantation in children. Germline CDR1 is SGHKS and CDR2 is YYEKEE (reference sequence). The length of the CDR3 is 14 residues. The V gene lost 1 base and the J gene lost 6 bases, with 13 bases spanning the gap. Remarks on this clonotype: No antigen is known for it.

Unique molecular identifiers were used in preparing the TCRbeta library. MiXCR, run by TCRdb on the PCR reads, gives a single entry per CDR3 protein. Of fewer than 550,000 distinct CDR3 sequences in the sample, under 20% were seen once. Study-level results: From surviving recipient T cells and thymic progenitors came the high day-60 TCRbeta diversity observed in some patients. Several hundred expanded graft clones reportedly gave rise to the alpha-beta T cells present about two months after transplant. When one year had passed after transplant, most T-cell counts and diversity came from newly produced T cells.

Material: PBMCs, mostly from graft donor cells, obtained 360 days after TCRalphabeta/CD19-depleted stem cell transplant. The TCR was taken from a boy in the first two years of life who had a stem cell transplant for Wiskott-Aldrich syndrome, so the T cells may come from the graft donor. V is TRBV5-5 and J is TRBJ1-1, with D possibly being TRBD1 (6 bases). CDR3 region: CASSLRTGQAEAFF. CDR3 nucleotides: TGTGCCAGCAGCTTGAGAACAGGGCAGGCTGAAGCTTTCTTT.